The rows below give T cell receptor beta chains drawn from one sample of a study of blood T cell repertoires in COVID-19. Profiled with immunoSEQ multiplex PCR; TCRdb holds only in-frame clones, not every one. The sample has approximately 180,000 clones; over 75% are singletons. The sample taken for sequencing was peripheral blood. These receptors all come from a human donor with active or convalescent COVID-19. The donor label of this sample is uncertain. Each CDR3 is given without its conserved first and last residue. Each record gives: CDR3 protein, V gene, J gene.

cdr3_aa: ASRLSGRFTEAF
v_call: TRBV28
j_call: TRBJ1-1

cdr3_aa: ASSLKTWGGQGVYEQY
v_call: TRBV28
j_call: TRBJ2-7

cdr3_aa: ASKVGTGSTGELF
v_call: TRBV28
j_call: TRBJ2-2

cdr3_aa: ATSRPGGTLYTQY
v_call: TRBV15
j_call: TRBJ2-3

cdr3_aa: ASSPAELAGGYEQY
v_call: TRBV28
j_call: TRBJ2-7

cdr3_aa: ASSLRSGRGDAKNIQY
v_call: TRBV7-2
j_call: TRBJ2-4

cdr3_aa: ASSFHRGEENIQY
v_call: TRBV2
j_call: TRBJ2-4

cdr3_aa: ASSVGGGTGELF
v_call: TRBV9
j_call: TRBJ2-2

cdr3_aa: ASSSGTGDYNEQF
v_call: TRBV2
j_call: TRBJ2-1

cdr3_aa: ASSLRGATSGTDTQY
v_call: TRBV5-5
j_call: TRBJ2-3

cdr3_aa: AISDILTGSDTEAF
v_call: TRBV10-3
j_call: TRBJ1-1

cdr3_aa: ASAALRYGYT
v_call: TRBV28
j_call: TRBJ1-2

cdr3_aa: ASSHPRDRVHEQY
v_call: TRBV28
j_call: TRBJ2-7

cdr3_aa: ATSDFEGAQAGERQF
v_call: TRBV24-1
j_call: TRBJ2-1

cdr3_aa: ASSFWGLSGGYGDQY
v_call: TRBV28
j_call: TRBJ2-7

cdr3_aa: ASSQDSPVEQF
v_call: TRBV3-1/TRBV3-2
j_call: TRBJ2-1

cdr3_aa: ASSFTGVQY
v_call: TRBV11-2
j_call: TRBJ2-4

cdr3_aa: ASSVDGRAPGANYGYT
v_call: TRBV5-1
j_call: TRBJ1-2

cdr3_aa: ASSSRGGLLGPYEQY
v_call: TRBV5-4
j_call: TRBJ2-7

cdr3_aa: ASSEGQVNTEAF
v_call: TRBV25-1
j_call: TRBJ1-1

cdr3_aa: ASSVVEGGYGYT
v_call: TRBV9
j_call: TRBJ1-2

cdr3_aa: ASSPNPGLAVGDTQY
v_call: TRBV18
j_call: TRBJ2-3

cdr3_aa: ASSYMGAQY
v_call: TRBV6-5
j_call: TRBJ2-7

cdr3_aa: ATYAGQTEEKLF
v_call: TRBV6-5
j_call: TRBJ1-4